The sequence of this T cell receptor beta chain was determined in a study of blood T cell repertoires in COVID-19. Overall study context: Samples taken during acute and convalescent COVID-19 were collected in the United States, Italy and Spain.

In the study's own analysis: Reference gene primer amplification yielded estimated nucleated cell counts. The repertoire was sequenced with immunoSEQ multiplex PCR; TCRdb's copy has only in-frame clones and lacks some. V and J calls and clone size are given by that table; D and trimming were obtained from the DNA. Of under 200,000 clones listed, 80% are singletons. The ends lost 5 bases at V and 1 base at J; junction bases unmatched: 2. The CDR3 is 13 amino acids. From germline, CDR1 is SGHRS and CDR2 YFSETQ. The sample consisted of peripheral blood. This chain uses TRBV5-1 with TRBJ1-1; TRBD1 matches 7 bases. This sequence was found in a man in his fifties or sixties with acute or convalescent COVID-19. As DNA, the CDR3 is TGCGCCAGCAGGGGGACAGCGAACACTGAAGCTTTCTTT. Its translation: CASRGTANTEAFF. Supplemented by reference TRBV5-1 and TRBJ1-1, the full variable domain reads KAGVTQTPRYLIKTRGQQVTLSCSPISGHRSVSWYQQTPGQGLQFLFEYFSETQRNKGNFPGRFSGRQFSNSRSEMNVSTLELGDSALYLCASRGTANTEAFFGQGTRLTVV.